Listed below are T cell receptor beta chains from one sample, sequenced in a study of blood T cells in healthy people across ages. TCRdb passed the 5' RACE reads through MiXCR, listing each CDR3 protein once. Here the sample spans around 700,000 distinct CDR3 sequences, around a quarter being singletons. A further study also used this sample, focusing on T cells of mothers and their children.

Sequences were obtained from blood. All receptors come from a boy younger than 18 in good health. Both conserved end residues are part of each CDR3. Each record gives: CDR3 length, J gene, D gene, clone size, V gene, CDR3 DNA, CDR3 protein. The D gene is left open where the match is weak. A row's size may be missing; if present it is once, few, many or a size class.

18 | TRBJ2-1 | . | . | TRBV11-2 | TGTGCCAGTGATAATCTGCGACGGGACCTATCGACCCACAATGAGCAGTTCTTC | CASDNLRRDLSTHNEQFF
15 | TRBJ2-1 | . | . | TRBV7-9 | TGTGCCAGCAGCTTAATTCCGGGACCCGGCGATGAGCAGTTCTTC | CASSLIPGPGDEQFF
15 | TRBJ1-1 | TRBD1 | . | TRBV2 | TGTGCCAGCGAGCCGGGGACAGGGGGAAAAACTGAAGCTTTCTTT | CASEPGTGGKTEAFF
15 | TRBJ2-7 | TRBD1 | . | TRBV7-9 | TGTGCCAGCAGCTTAGGACAGGGGCATATCTACGAGCAGTACTTC | CASSLGQGHIYEQYF
15 | TRBJ2-1 | TRBD1 | . | TRBV7-8 | TGTGCCAGCAGCTTGGGGACAGCAGCCTACAATGAGCAGTTCTTC | CASSLGTAAYNEQFF
14 | TRBJ2-5 | . | . | TRBV6-1 | TGTGCCAGCACGGGCAGTAGTTTCCAAGAGACCCAGTACTTC | CASTGSSFQETQYF
15 | TRBJ1-4 | . | many | TRBV6-2/TRBV6-3 | TGTGCCAGCAGTTACTGGGATGCAACTAATGAAAAACTGTTTTTT | CASSYWDATNEKLFF
14 | TRBJ2-1 | TRBD1 | few | TRBV12-3/TRBV12-4 | TGTGCCAGCAGGAACCGGGGACAGGGCTTTGAGCAGTTCTTC | CASRNRGQGFEQFF
15 | TRBJ2-7 | TRBD1 | . | TRBV3-1 | TGTGCCAGCAGCCCTAGACCGGGACAGGGCCACGAGCAGTACTTC | CASSPRPGQGHEQYF
15 | TRBJ2-7 | TRBD2 | few | TRBV4-2 | TGTGCCAGCAGCCCCGCGGCTAGCGGGTCCTACGAGCAGTACTTC | CASSPAASGSYEQYF
15 | TRBJ2-5 | . | . | TRBV21-1 | TGTGCCAGCACAGGGGGGCCAGGAGTTCAAGAGACCCAGTACTTC | CASTGGPGVQETQYF
15 | TRBJ2-7 | . | . | TRBV6-1 | TGTGCCAGCAGTGATAGAAACAGGGCCCCCTACGAGCAGTACTTC | CASSDRNRAPYEQYF
13 | TRBJ2-2 | . | . | TRBV21-1 | TGTGCCAGCAGACTGCAGGACACCGGGGAGCTGTTTTTT | CASRLQDTGELFF
14 | TRBJ2-5 | TRBD1 | few | TRBV7-3 | TGTGCCAGCAGTTACAGGGGTGGAATAGAGACCCAGTACTTC | CASSYRGGIETQYF
15 | TRBJ2-5 | . | few | TRBV5-1 | TGCGCCAGCAGCTTCGAGCGCCGGGGGTGGGAGACCCAGTACTTC | CASSFERRGWETQYF